The 8 T cell receptor beta chains reported below all come from one sample, sequenced in a study of a mutant IDH1 vaccine in newly diagnosed glioma. Antigens of these TCRs are unknown. Time point here: week 5, during vaccination. Doses consisted of 300 ug of mutant IDH1 20-mer peptide each, paired with topical imiquimod. Measured with immunoSEQ multiplex PCR; TCRdb has only the in-frame clones, and not every one. Found here are 12,000 or so clones, about nine tenths of them singletons; the top ten hold roughly 6%. The source material was PBMCs, sampled from a glioma patient whose treatment included an IDH1 peptide vaccine. The origin of the receptors is a woman aged 40 to 50 with glioma. Some clones in this sample may be carry-over from other donors' samples.

This clone was recorded once. The chain links TRBV19 to TRBJ1-2; 9 bases fit TRBD1. The ends lost 4 bases at V and 8 bases at J; junction bases unmatched: 8. In germline, CDR1 is LNHDA, CDR2 SQIVND (reference sequence). This CDR3 contains 14 residues. CDR3 bases: TGTGCCAGTAGTACTCCCCGGGACAGGGAAGGCTACACCTTC. Protein product: CASSTPRDREGYTF.

The chain combines TRBV6-5 with TRBJ1-2; a possible D gene is TRBD1 (5 bases). Per the germline V gene, CDR1 is MNHEY and CDR2 is SVGAGI. Trimming left V 2 bases short and J 2 bases short, with 9 bases between. CDR3 length: 14 residues. The CDR3 DNA is TGTGCCAGCAGTTACCTCAGGGACAACTATGGCTACACCTTC. It specifies CASSYLRDNYGYTF.

J is TRBJ1-5 and V is TRBV2; no firm D call. Between the trimmed V and J ends, which lost 1 base and 3 bases, there was a span of 1 base. Germline CDR1 and CDR2: SNHLY and FYNNEI. The CDR3 consists of 12 residues. CDR3: CASSEVNQPQHF. The DNA for the CDR3 is TGTGCCAGCAGTGAAGTCAATCAGCCCCAGCATTTT.

The chain uses TRBV18 and TRBJ1-5; D is possibly TRBD1 (6 bases). The CDR3 is 16 amino acids. Looked up from germline, CDR1 is KGHSH and CDR2 is LQKENI. Between the trimmed V and J ends, which lost 3 bases and 3 bases, there was a span of 15 bases. This CDR3 reads CASSPGRAGVNQPQHF. DNA of the CDR3: TGTGCCAGCTCACCGGGAAGGGCAGGGGTCAATCAGCCCCAGCATTTT. Combining the CDR3 with reference TRBV18 and TRBJ1-5 gives the whole variable domain NAGVMQNPRHLVRRRGQEARLRCSPMKGHSHVYWYRQLPEEGLKFMVYLQKENIIDESGMPKERFSAEFPKEGPSILRIQQVVRGDSAAYFCASSPGRAGVNQPQHFGDGTRLSIL.

This chain joins TRBV9 and TRBJ2-3; possible D gene TRBD2, 6 bases. V gave up 2 bases and J gave up 0 bases, with 10 bases separating them. Germline-derived CDR1 and CDR2 are SGDLS and YYNGEE. The CDR3 sequence is 15 residues long. CDR3 in amino acids: CASSVLAVSTDTQYF. The CDR3 DNA follows: TGTGCCAGCAGCGTCTTAGCGGTTAGCACAGATACGCAGTATTTT.

The rearrangement joins TRBV4-1 to TRBJ2-1, with no clear D. Trimming shortened V by 1 base and J by 3 bases, and 10 bases separated the two germline ends. The CDR3 contains 15 residues. Germline CDR1 MGHRA, CDR2 YSYEKL. The CDR3, as DNA: TGCGCCAGCAGCCAAGCCGCTGGGAACTACAATGAGCAGTTCTTC. Translation gives CASSQAAGNYNEQFF.

J is TRBJ2-2 and V is TRBV7-8, with 7 positions matching TRBD2. The germline gives CDR1 SGHVS, CDR2 FQNEAQ. Trimming took 4 bases from V and 7 from J; bases not matched to a gene: 9. The CDR3 spans 15 residues. The CDR3 loop is CASSWYSGIGGELFF. Here the CDR3 DNA reads TGTGCCAGCAGCTGGTACAGCGGGATAGGCGGGGAGCTGTTTTTT.

The gene calls are TRBV15 and TRBJ1-1; TRBD1 matches 8 bases. The V segment lost 0 bases and the J segment 3 bases; nucleotides outside the gene matches: 3. Germline lookup yields CDR1 LNHNV and CDR2 YYDKDF (reference sequence). CDR3 length: 15 residues. The chain's CDR3 is CATSRDPGGHTEAFF. As DNA, the CDR3 is TGTGCCACCAGCAGAGATCCAGGGGGCCACACTGAAGCTTTCTTT.